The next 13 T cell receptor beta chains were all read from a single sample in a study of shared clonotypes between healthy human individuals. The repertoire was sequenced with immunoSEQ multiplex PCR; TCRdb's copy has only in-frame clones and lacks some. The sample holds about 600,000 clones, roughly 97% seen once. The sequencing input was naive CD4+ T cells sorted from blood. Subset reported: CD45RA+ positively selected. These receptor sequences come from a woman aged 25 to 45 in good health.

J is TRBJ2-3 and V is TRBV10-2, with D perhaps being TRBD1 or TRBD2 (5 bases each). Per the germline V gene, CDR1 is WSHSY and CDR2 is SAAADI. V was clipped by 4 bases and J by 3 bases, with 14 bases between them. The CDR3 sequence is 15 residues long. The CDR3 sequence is CASSAWDPSTDTQYF. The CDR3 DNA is TGCGCCAGCAGTGCCTGGGACCCTTCGACAGATACGCAGTATTTT.

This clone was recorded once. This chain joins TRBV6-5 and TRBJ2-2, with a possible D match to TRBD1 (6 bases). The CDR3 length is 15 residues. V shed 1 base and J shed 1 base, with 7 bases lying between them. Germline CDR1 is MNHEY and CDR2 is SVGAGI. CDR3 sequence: CASSYLGQNTGELFF. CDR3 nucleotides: TGTGCCAGCAGTTACTTGGGACAGAACACCGGGGAGCTGTTTTTT.

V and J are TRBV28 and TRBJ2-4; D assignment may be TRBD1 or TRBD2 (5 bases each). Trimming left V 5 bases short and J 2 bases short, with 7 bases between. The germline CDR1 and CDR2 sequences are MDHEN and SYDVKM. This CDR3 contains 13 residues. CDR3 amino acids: CASSGGPKNIQYF. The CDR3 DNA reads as TGTGCCAGCAGTGGGGGACCCAAAAACATTCAGTACTTC. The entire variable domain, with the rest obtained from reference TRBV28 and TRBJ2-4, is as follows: DVKVTQSSRYLVKRTGEKVFLECVQDMDHENMFWYRQDPGLGLRLIYFSYDVKMKEKGDIPEGYSVSREKKERFSLILESASTNQTSMYLCASSGGPKNIQYFGAGTRLSVL.

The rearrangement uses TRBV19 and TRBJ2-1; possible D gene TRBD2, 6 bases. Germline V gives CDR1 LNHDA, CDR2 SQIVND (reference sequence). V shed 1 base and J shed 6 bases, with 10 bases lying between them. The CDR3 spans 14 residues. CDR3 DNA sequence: TGTGCCAGTAGTATAGGCGGGGCCCTCAATGAGCAGTTCTTC. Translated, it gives CASSIGGALNEQFF.

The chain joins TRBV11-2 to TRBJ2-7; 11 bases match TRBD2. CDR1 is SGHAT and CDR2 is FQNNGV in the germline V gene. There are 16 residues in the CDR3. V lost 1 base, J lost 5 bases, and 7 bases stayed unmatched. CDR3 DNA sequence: TGTGCCAGCAGCTTAGGAACTAGCGGGAGTATCAACGAGCAGTACTTC. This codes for CASSLGTSGSINEQYF.

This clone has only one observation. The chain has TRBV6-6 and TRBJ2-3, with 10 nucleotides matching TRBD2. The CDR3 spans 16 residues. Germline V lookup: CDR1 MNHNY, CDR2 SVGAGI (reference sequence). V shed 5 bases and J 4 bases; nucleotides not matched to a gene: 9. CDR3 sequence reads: CASSRTLAGEADTQYF. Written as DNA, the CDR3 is TGTGCCAGCAGTAGAACCCTAGCGGGAGAGGCAGATACGCAGTATTTT.

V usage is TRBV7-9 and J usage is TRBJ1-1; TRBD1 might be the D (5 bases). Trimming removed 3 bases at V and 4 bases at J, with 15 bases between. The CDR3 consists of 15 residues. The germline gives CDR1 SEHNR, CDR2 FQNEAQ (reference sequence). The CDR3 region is CASSFYQGRFTEAFF. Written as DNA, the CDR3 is TGTGCCAGCAGCTTTTATCAGGGAAGATTCACTGAAGCTTTCTTT.

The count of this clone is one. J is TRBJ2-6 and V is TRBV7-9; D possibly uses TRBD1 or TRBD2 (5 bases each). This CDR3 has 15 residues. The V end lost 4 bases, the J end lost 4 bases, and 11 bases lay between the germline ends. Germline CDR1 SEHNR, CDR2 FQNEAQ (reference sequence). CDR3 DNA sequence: TGTGCCAGCAGCTCCAGGGAGTTGGGGGCCAACGTCCTGACTTTC. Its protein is CASSSRELGANVLTF.

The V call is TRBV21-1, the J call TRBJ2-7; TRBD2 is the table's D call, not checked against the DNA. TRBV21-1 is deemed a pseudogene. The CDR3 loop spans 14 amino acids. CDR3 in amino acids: CASSKNREGYEQCF. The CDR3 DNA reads TGTGCCAGCAGCAAAAACAGGGAGGGCTACGAGCAGTGCTTC.

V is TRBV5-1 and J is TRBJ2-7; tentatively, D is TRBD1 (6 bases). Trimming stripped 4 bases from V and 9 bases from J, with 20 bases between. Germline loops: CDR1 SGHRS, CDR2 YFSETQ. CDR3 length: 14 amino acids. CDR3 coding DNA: TGCGCCAGCAGCGGGGTGGGGACAATGGGGAGGCAGTACTTC. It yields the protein CASSGVGTMGRQYF.

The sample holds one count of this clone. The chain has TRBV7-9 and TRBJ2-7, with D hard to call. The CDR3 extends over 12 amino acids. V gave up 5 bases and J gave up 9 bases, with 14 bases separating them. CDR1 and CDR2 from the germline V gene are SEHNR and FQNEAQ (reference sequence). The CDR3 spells CASSPGSDGQYF. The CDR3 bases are TGTGCCAGCAGCCCCGGGTCCGACGGGCAGTACTTC.

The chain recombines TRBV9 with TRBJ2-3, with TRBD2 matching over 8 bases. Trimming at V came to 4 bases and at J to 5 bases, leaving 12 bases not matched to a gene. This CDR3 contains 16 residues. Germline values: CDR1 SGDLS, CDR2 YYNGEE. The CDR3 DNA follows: TGTGCCAGCAGCATCCTAAGCGGGAGCATGGGAGATACGCAGTATTTT. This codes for CASSILSGSMGDTQYF.

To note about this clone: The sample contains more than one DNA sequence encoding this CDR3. CDR3 loop: CASSLFPQGYNEQFF. CDR3 nucleotide sequence: TGTGCCAGCAGTTTATTCCCTCAGGGGTACAATGAGCAGTTCTTC. The chain is built from TRBV28 and TRBJ2-1; weak D call: TRBD1 (6 bases). CDR3 size: 15 residues. Trimming left V 1 base short and J 4 bases short, with 11 bases between. The germline CDR1 and CDR2 sequences are MDHEN and SYDVKM.